This is a list of T cell receptor beta chains from one sample in a study of technical replicates of blood from a handful of donors. This table comes from immunoSEQ multiplex PCR, and its TCRdb copy is limited to in-frame clones, with some not included. The sample comprises tens of thousands of clones, 95% of which are singletons, and 0.2% to 0.3% rests with the top ten. The sequencing input was T cells isolated from PBMCs. The receptors come from a human donor in good health. Each CDR3 is given with its conserved first and last residue. A D gene is named only where the DNA matches it firmly. Rows give clone size only sometimes, using once, few, many, or a class for an expanded clone.

v_gene,d_gene,abundance,j_gene,CDR3aa,CDR3nt
TRBV2,TRBD1,.,TRBJ2-7,CASSGGQGVYYEQYF,TGTGCCAGCAGCGGGGGACAGGGGGTTTACTACGAGCAGTACTTC
TRBV29-1,TRBD1,.,TRBJ2-5,CSVDGTGRFQETQYF,TGCAGCGTTGACGGGACAGGGAGATTCCAAGAGACCCAGTACTTC
TRBV7-2,TRBD2,.,TRBJ2-4,CASSPSWVLAGEVENIQYF,TGTGCCAGCAGCCCCTCTTGGGTACTAGCGGGAGAGGTCGAAAACATTCAGTACTTC
TRBV28,.,.,TRBJ2-2,CASSFIGSGTYYTGELFF,TGTGCCAGCAGTTTTATAGGATCGGGAACTTATTACACCGGGGAGCTGTTTTTT
TRBV2,TRBD1,.,TRBJ1-2,CASAGGRTGGYTF,TGTGCCAGCGCAGGGGGCCGAACGGGAGGCTACACCTTC
TRBV19,TRBD2,.,TRBJ2-4,CASSIEQAGGPRNIQYF,TGTGCCAGTAGTATAGAGCAAGCGGGAGGGCCTAGAAACATTCAGTACTTC
TRBV28,.,once,TRBJ2-5,CASSLTPGQGGETQYF,TGTGCCAGCAGTTTGACCCCCGGACAGGGAGGGGAGACCCAGTACTTC
TRBV4-2,.,.,TRBJ2-4,CASSQDQVQGILAKNIQYF,TGTGCCAGCAGCCAAGATCAGGTCCAGGGAATCCTAGCCAAAAACATTCAGTACTTC
TRBV6-1,TRBD2,.,TRBJ2-5,CASRGGLAGGETQYF,TGTGCCAGCAGGGGGGGACTAGCGGGAGGAGAGACCCAGTACTTC
TRBV7-9,.,.,TRBJ1-1,CASSFPTKTENTEAFF,TGTGCCAGCAGCTTCCCGACTAAGACGGAAAACACTGAAGCTTTCTTT
TRBV30,.,few,TRBJ1-1,CAWSRWGGNTEAFF,TGTGCCTGGAGTCGTTGGGGGGGGAACACTGAAGCTTTCTTT
TRBV6-5,.,once,TRBJ2-7,CASSYSGPPREQYF,TGTGCCAGCAGTTACTCGGGGCCGCCGAGAGAGCAGTACTTC
TRBV9,.,.,TRBJ2-1,CASSVAPRADNEQFF,TGTGCCAGCAGCGTAGCTCCGCGGGCCGACAATGAGCAGTTCTTC
TRBV7-9,TRBD1,.,TRBJ2-3,CASSPKARTGLVPDTQYF,TGTGCCAGCAGCCCAAAAGCAAGGACAGGTTTGGTTCCAGATACGCAGTATTTT
TRBV18,.,once,TRBJ2-1,CASSPSVQGSSNEQFF,TGTGCCAGCTCACCCTCCGTTCAGGGGTCGTCCAATGAGCAGTTCTTC
TRBV19,.,once,TRBJ1-2,CASRDKGNYGYTF,TGTGCCAGCCGGGACAAGGGGAACTATGGCTACACCTTC
TRBV9,.,.,TRBJ1-5,CASSVVRTLGGAGNQPQHF,TGTGCCAGCAGCGTAGTTCGGACCTTGGGGGGGGCAGGCAATCAGCCCCAGCATTTT
TRBV5-6,TRBD2,.,TRBJ2-3,CASSFSAGGEVSDTQYF,TGTGCCAGCAGCTTTTCAGCGGGGGGGGAGGTGTCAGATACGCAGTATTTT
TRBV28,.,.,TRBJ1-2,CASRRAGRAPVGYTF,TGTGCCAGCCGTAGGGCGGGGAGGGCACCGGTTGGCTACACCTTC
TRBV2,TRBD1,.,TRBJ2-7,CASRPTGYEQYF,TGTGCCAGCAGACCGACAGGGTACGAGCAGTACTTC
TRBV28,TRBD1,.,TRBJ2-7,CASRTGTGSYEQYF,TGTGCCAGCAGAACCGGGACAGGTAGCTACGAGCAGTACTTC
TRBV16,.,.,TRBJ2-1,CASSQLAPSTYNEQFF,TGTGCCAGCAGCCAATTAGCTCCTTCAACCTACAATGAGCAGTTCTTC
TRBV12-5,TRBD1,.,TRBJ1-5,CASGLVLDRFNQPQHF,TGTGCTAGTGGTTTGGTACTGGACAGGTTTAATCAGCCCCAGCATTTT
TRBV19,.,once,TRBJ1-2,CASSIPGGGYTF,TGTGCCAGTAGTATACCGGGGGGTGGCTACACCTTC
TRBV6-5,.,.,TRBJ2-7,CASSYSVLVAEQYF,TGTGCCAGCAGTTACTCTGTTCTAGTAGCCGAGCAGTACTTC
TRBV15,.,.,TRBJ1-5,CATSRGGNSNQPQHF,TGTGCCACCAGCAGAGGGGGCAATTCCAATCAGCCCCAGCATTTT
TRBV9,.,.,TRBJ2-7,CASSAGGTMAYEQYF,TGTGCCAGCAGCGCTGGGGGGACGATGGCGTACGAGCAGTACTTC
TRBV2,TRBD2,.,TRBJ2-1,CASRDPGTSRNEQFF,TGTGCCAGCAGAGATCCGGGGACTAGCCGCAATGAGCAGTTCTTC
TRBV27,.,.,TRBJ2-1,CASSLAGKSSYNEQFF,TGTGCCAGCAGTTTAGCGGGGAAAAGCTCCTACAATGAGCAGTTCTTC
TRBV29-1,TRBD2,.,TRBJ2-1,CSVARGGLAGGRNEQFF,TGCAGCGTCGCGCGGGGGGGACTAGCGGGAGGCCGCAATGAGCAGTTCTTC
TRBV9,TRBD1,.,TRBJ1-3,CASSALETGAGNTIYF,TGTGCCAGCAGCGCATTAGAGACAGGGGCTGGAAACACCATATATTTT
TRBV20-1,.,.,TRBJ2-1,CSAGRNEQFF,TGCAGTGCTGGGCGCAATGAGCAGTTCTTC
TRBV7-2,.,.,TRBJ1-5,CASSLQGTYQPQHF,TGTGCCAGCAGCTTACAGGGGACGTATCAGCCCCAGCATTTT
TRBV29-1,.,.,TRBJ1-2,CSGAPQASGDGYTF,TGCAGCGGAGCCCCACAGGCATCTGGGGATGGCTACACCTTC
TRBV9,TRBD2,.,TRBJ2-1,CASSVVAGSYNEQFF,TGTGCCAGCAGCGTAGTAGCGGGCTCCTACAATGAGCAGTTCTTC
TRBV10-3,TRBD2,.,TRBJ2-1,CAISETSGRDEQFF,TGTGCCATCAGTGAAACTAGCGGGAGGGATGAGCAGTTCTTC
TRBV19,TRBD2,.,TRBJ2-1,CASSGWSGGVSYNEQFF,TGTGCCAGTTCTGGGTGGAGCGGGGGGGTCTCCTACAATGAGCAGTTCTTC
TRBV29-1,TRBD1,.,TRBJ2-3,CSVEIGTGSTDTQYF,TGCAGCGTTGAAATAGGGACAGGTTCCACAGATACGCAGTATTTT
TRBV27,TRBD1,.,TRBJ2-5,CASSLGTGVETQYF,TGTGCCAGCAGTCTAGGGACAGGGGTTGAGACCCAGTACTTC
TRBV11-2,.,.,TRBJ1-2,CASSLTAGGSQGYTF,TGTGCCAGCAGCTTGACAGCGGGGGGTTCGCAAGGCTACACCTTC